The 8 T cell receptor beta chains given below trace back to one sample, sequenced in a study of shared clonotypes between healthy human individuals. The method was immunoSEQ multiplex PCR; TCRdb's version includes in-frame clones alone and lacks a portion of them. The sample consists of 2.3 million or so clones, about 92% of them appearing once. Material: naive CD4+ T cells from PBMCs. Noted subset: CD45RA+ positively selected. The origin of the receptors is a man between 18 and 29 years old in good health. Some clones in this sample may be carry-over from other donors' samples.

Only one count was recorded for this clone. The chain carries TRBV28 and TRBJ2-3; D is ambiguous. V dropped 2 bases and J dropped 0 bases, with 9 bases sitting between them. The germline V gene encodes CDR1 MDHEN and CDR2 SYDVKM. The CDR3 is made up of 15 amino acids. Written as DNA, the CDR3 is TGTGCCAGCAGTTTAGGGGTTACTAGCACAGATACGCAGTATTTT. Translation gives CASSLGVTSTDTQYF. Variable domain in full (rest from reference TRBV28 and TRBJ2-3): DVKVTQSSRYLVKRTGEKVFLECVQDMDHENMFWYRQDPGLGLRLIYFSYDVKMKEKGDIPEGYSVSREKKERFSLILESASTNQTSMYLCASSLGVTSTDTQYFGPGTRLTVL.

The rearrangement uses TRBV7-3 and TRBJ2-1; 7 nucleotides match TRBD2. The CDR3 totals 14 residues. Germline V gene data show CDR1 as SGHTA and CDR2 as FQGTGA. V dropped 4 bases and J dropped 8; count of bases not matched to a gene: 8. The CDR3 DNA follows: TGTGCCAGCAGCTCCGCGACTAGCAGCGATGAGCAGTTCTTC. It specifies CASSSATSSDEQFF.

This CDR3 is CASSHPLGTGSQETQYF. The CDR3 DNA sequence: TGTGCCAGCAGTCACCCTTTGGGAACAGGGTCGCAAGAGACCCAGTACTTC. The chain is built from TRBV2 and TRBJ2-5, with a possible D match to TRBD1 (6 bases). Germline V CDR1 and CDR2: SNHLY, FYNNEI. The CDR3 is 17 residues long. Between the trimmed V and J ends, which lost 5 bases and 2 bases, there was a span of 21 bases.

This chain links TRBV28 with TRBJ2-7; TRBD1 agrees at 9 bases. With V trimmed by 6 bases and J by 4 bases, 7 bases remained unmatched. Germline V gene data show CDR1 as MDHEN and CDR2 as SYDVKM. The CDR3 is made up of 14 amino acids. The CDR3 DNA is TGTGCCAGCAGCACCGGGACAGGGCTTTACGAGCAGTACTTC. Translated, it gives CASSTGTGLYEQYF.

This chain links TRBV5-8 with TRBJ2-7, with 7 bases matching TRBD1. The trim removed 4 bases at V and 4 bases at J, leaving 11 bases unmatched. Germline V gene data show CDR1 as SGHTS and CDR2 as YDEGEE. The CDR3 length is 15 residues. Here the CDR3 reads CASSLKGQAGYEQYF. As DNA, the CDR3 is TGTGCCAGCAGCCTGAAAGGACAGGCTGGATACGAGCAGTACTTC.

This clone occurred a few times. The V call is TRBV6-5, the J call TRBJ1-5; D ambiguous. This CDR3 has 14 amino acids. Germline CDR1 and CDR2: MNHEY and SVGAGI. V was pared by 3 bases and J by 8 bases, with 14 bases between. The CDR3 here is CASSYEASGEPQHF. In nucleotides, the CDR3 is TGTGCCAGCAGTTATGAAGCCAGCGGTGAGCCCCAGCATTTT.

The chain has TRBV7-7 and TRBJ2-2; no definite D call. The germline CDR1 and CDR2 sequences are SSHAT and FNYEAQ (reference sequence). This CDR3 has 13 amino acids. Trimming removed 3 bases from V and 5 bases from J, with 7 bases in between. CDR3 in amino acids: CASSLKGTGELFF. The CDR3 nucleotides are TGTGCCAGCAGCTTGAAAGGGACCGGGGAGCTGTTTTTT.

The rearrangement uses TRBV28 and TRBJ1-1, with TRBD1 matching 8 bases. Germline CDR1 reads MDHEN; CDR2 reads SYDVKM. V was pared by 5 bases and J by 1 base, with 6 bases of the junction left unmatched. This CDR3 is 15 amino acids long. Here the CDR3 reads CASSKSGTGNTEAFF. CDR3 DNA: TGTGCCAGCAGTAAATCTGGGACAGGGAACACTGAAGCTTTCTTT.